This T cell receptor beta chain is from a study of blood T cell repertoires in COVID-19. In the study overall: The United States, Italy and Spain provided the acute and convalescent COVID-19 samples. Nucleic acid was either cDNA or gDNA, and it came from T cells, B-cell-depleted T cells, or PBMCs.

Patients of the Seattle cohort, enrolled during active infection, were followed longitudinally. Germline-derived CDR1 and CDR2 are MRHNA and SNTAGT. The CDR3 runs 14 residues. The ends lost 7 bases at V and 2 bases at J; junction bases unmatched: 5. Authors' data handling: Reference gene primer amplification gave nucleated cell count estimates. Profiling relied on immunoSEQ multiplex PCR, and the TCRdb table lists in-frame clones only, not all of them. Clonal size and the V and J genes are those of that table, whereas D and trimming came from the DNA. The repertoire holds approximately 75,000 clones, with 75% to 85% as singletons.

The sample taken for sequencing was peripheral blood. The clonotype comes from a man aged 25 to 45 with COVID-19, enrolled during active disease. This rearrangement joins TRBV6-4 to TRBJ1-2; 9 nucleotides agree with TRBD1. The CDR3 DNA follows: TGTGCCAGCAAACCGGGACAGGGAAACTATGGCTACACCTTC. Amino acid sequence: CASKPGQGNYGYTF.